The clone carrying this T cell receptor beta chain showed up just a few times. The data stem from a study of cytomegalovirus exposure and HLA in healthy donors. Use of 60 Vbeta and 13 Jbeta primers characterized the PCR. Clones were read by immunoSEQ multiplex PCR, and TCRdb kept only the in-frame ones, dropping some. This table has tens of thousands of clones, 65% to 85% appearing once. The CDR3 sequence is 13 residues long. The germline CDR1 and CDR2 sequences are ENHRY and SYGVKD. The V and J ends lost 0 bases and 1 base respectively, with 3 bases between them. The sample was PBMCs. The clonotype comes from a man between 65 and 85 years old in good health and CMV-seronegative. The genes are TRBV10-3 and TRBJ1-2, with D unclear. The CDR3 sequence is CAISESGNYGYTF. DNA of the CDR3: TGTGCCATCAGTGAGTCCGGTAACTATGGCTACACCTTC.